This T cell receptor (beta chain) stems from a study of T cell responses to AZD1222 COVID-19 vaccine. The study's findings and limits: Recipients of two AZD1222 doses showed rising Spike-specific TCR breadth and depth.

Notes on this clone: Its antigen remains unidentified.

Generated by immunoSEQ multiplex PCR, the TCRdb table keeps only in-frame clones and is missing some. Among 130,000 to 150,000 clones listed, approximately 90% were seen once. The CDR3 loop spans 13 amino acids. Germline CDR1 and CDR2: SGHRS and YFSETQ. Trimming pared 3 bases from V and 5 bases from J, leaving 11 bases between. This TCR was recovered from an adult who received the AZD1222 COVID-19 vaccine. The chain employs TRBV5-1 and TRBJ1-2, with a possible D match to TRBD1 (5 bases). The input for sequencing was peripheral blood, taken 28 days after the second AZD1222 dose. CDR3 sequence reads: CASSSGRSYGYTF. The CDR3 DNA sequence: TGCGCCAGCAGCTCGGGACGGTCTTATGGCTACACCTTC.